This T cell receptor (beta chain) was documented in a study of Graves' ophthalmopathy and Graves' hyperthyroidism. Study-wide findings and caveats: Detected in blood as well were most expanded thyroid clonotypes with frequency above 0.001.

Ages of hyperthyroidism patients ran from 18 to 65, and their diagnoses were new, under 2 months' duration. The evidence that diagnosis relied on was clinical symptoms, serum thyroxine, TRAb, thyroid ultrasound and orbital computed tomography. This clonotype has just a few counts. The target antigen is unknown. Amplified TCR beta CDR3 regions were obtained using RNA transcripts as template. Second-round multiplex PCR came after a first-round RT-PCR that employed HTBI primers. MiXCR was run by TCRdb on the multiplex PCR reads, yielding one entry per CDR3 protein. The sample has around 1,200,000 distinct CDR3 sequences, about two fifths seen once. V was pared by 6 bases and J by 3 bases, with 9 bases of the junction left unmatched. The CDR3 has 15 residues. The germline V gene encodes CDR1 SNHLY and CDR2 FYNNEI.

The chain employs TRBV2 and TRBJ2-5, with 8 bases that match TRBD2. This sequence was found in an adult man with Graves' hyperthyroidism. Sequencing was performed on peripheral blood or thyroid tissue (not recorded which). The chain's CDR3 is CASRPKTSGEETQYF. The CDR3 bases are TGTGCCAGCAGGCCGAAAACTAGCGGAGAAGAGACCCAGTACTTC.